This record covers a single T cell receptor (beta chain). Adults between about 18 and 95 years of age took part from 20 to 25 US areas. Clinical histories supplied by participants themselves formed the basis of cohort assignment. This sample was included in a study of blood T cell repertoires in COVID-19. The wider study: Spain, Italy and the United States supplied samples that represented acute and convalescent COVID-19. In each case, the material was cDNA or gDNA derived from T cells, B-cell-depleted T cells, or PBMCs.

Sequencing used immunoSEQ multiplex PCR; TCRdb keeps in-frame clones, though not all of them. The data hold fewer than 200,000 clones, with roughly 80% observed a single time. The CDR3 runs to 15 residues. Germline CDR1 MNHEY, CDR2 SMNVEV (reference sequence). Trimming removed 2 bases from V and 2 bases from J, with 10 bases in between. V is TRBV27 and J is TRBJ2-1, with a tentative D call TRBD2 (6 bases). The sequence was collected from a woman between 40 and 50 years old with acute COVID-19. Sequenced sample: PBMCs or T cells enriched from blood (not recorded which). The CDR3 coding sequence is TGTGCCAGCAGTTTAATCGCGGGACCCTACAATGAGCAGTTCTTC. Protein product: CASSLIAGPYNEQFF.